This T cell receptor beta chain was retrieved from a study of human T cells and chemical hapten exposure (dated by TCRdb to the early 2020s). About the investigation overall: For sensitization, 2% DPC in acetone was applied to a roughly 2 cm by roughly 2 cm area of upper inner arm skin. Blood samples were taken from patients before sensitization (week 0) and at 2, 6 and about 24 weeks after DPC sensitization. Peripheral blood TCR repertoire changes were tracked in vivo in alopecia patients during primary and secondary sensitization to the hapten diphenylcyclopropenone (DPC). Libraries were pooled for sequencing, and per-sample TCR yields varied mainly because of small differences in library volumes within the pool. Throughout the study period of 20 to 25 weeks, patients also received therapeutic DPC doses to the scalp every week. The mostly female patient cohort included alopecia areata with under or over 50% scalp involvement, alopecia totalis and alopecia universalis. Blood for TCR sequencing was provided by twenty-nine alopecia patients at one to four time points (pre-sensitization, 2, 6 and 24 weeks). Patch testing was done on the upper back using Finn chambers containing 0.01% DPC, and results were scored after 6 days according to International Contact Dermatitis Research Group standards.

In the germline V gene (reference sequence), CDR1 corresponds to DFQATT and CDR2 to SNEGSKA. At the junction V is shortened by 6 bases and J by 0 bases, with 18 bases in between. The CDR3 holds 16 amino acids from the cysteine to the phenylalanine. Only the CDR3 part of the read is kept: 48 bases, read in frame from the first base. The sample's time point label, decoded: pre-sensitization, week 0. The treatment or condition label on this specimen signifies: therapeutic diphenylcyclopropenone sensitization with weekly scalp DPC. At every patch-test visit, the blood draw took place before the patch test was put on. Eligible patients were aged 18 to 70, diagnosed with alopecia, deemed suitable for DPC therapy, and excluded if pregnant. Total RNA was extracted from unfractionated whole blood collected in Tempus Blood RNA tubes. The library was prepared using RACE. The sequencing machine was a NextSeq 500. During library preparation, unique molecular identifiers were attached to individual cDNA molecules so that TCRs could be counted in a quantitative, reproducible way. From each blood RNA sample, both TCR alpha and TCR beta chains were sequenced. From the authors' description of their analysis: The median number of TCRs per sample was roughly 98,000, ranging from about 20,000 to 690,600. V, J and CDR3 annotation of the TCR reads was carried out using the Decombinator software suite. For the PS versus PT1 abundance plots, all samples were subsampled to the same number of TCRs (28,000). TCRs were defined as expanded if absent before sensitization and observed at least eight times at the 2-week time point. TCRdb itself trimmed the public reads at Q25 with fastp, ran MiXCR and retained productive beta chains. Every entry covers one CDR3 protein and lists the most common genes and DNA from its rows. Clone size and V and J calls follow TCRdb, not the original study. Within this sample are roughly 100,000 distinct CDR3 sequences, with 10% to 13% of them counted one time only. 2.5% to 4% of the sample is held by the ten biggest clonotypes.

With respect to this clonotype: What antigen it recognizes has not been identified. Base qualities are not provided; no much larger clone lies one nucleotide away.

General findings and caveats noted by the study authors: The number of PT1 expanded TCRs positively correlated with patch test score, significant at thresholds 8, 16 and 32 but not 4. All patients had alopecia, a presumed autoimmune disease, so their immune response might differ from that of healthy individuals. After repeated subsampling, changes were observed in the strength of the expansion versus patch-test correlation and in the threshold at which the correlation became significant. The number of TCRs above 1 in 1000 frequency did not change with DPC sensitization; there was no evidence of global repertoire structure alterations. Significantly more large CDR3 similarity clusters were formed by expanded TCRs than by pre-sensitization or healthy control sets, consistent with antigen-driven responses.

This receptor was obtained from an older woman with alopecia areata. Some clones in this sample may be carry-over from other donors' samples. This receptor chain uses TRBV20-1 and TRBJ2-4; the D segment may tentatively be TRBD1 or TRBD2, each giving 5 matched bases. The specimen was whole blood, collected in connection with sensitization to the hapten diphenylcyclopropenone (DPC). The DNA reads TGCAGTGCCCCGATCGTGGGGGAGATAGCCAAAAACATTCAGTACTTC. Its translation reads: CSAPIVGEIAKNIQYF.